Shown below are 29 T cell receptor beta chains from a single sample sequenced in a study of a mutant IDH1 vaccine in newly diagnosed glioma. Time point denoted: week 47, end of study. With topical imiquimod, each dose of the vaccine consisted of 300 ug of mutant IDH1 20-mer peptide. These receptors lack a known antigen. Here immunoSEQ multiplex PCR was the method, and the copy in TCRdb shows in-frame clones only, minus some. The sample holds about 84,000 clones, 70% to 90% seen once. The material was PBMCs, obtained from a glioma patient whose treatment included an IDH1 peptide vaccine. The receptors originated from a man aged 35 to 55 with glioma.

The V and J genes are TRBV7-6 and TRBJ1-2; 7 nucleotides match TRBD1. V dropped 5 bases and J dropped 7; count of bases not matched to a gene: 7. This CDR3 region has 13 residues. Germline lookup yields CDR1 SGHVS and CDR2 FNYEAQ. CDR3 in DNA: TGTGCCAGCAGCGCCGAACAGGGGTTTGGCTACACCTTC. This sequence encodes CASSAEQGFGYTF.

This rearrangement joins TRBV9 to TRBJ2-1, with 14 positions matching TRBD2. The V and J ends lost 2 bases and 3 bases, in that order; junction bases with no gene match: 1. The CDR3 has 16 residues. Germline V gene sequence: CDR1 SGDLS, CDR2 YYNGEE. The CDR3 is CASSVGLAGDYNEQFF. Here the CDR3 DNA reads TGTGCCAGCAGCGTGGGACTAGCGGGGGACTACAATGAGCAGTTCTTC. Filled out from reference TRBV9 and TRBJ2-1, the complete variable domain reads DSGVTQTPKHLITATGQRVTLRCSPRSGDLSVYWYQQSLDQGLQFLIQYYNGEERAKGNILERFSAQQFPDLHSELNLSSLELGDSALYFCASSVGLAGDYNEQFFGPGTRLTVL.

This clone was detected only once. V and J are TRBV21-1 and TRBJ2-3; TRBD1, the table's D call, was not compared with the DNA. TRBV21-1 is a documented pseudogene. The CDR3 is 16 residues long. The CDR3 loop reads CASSVLGTGGTDTQYF. CDR3 nucleotides: TGTGCCAGCAGCGTATTAGGGACAGGGGGCACAGATACGCAGTATTTT.

The V and J genes are TRBV6-4 and TRBJ1-5; TRBD1 might be the D (5 bases). Looked up from germline, CDR1 is MRHNA and CDR2 is SNTAGT. Trimming took off 5 bases at V and 5 bases at J, with 10 bases between the two ends. The length of the CDR3 is 13 residues. The CDR3 nucleotides read TGTGCCAGCAGTAGAGGGGAGGATCAGCCCCAGCATTTT. Its translation is CASSRGEDQPQHF.

The gene calls are TRBV13 and TRBJ2-3; 11 bases line up with TRBD2. From germline, CDR1 is PRHDT and CDR2 FYEKMQ (reference sequence). This CDR3 spans 18 amino acids. The trim removed 0 bases at V and 4 bases at J, leaving 9 bases unmatched. The CDR3 region has the DNA TGTGCCAGCAGCTTAGGTCTAGCGGGGGGCCCCAGGGCAGATACGCAGTATTTT. This sequence encodes CASSLGLAGGPRADTQYF.

The chain is built from TRBV5-8 and TRBJ2-6; D gene unclear. V lost 5 bases and J lost 5, with 20 bases in between. Looked up from germline, CDR1 is SGHTS and CDR2 is YDEGEE. The CDR3 consists of 17 residues. This CDR3 is CASRINHTQSRANVLTF. CDR3 nucleotides: TGTGCCAGCAGGATCAATCATACACAAAGTCGGGCCAACGTCCTGACTTTC.

The chain joins TRBV12-5 to TRBJ2-5, with D perhaps matching TRBD1 (6 bases). Germline CDR1 reads LGHNT; CDR2 reads FRNRAP. The CDR3 has 18 residues. V gave up 3 bases and J gave up 5 bases, with 25 bases separating them. The CDR3 DNA is TGTGCTAGTGGTTTAGGTTTAAGTGGGACACCCCATCGGGAGACCCAGTACTTC. Its protein product is CASGLGLSGTPHRETQYF.

The CDR3 DNA reads TGTGCCAGCAGCTCCATGGGCGGGGGCACTGAAGCTTTCTTT. Residues: CASSSMGGGTEAFF. The chain couples TRBV11-2 to TRBJ1-1; weak D call: TRBD1 (5 bases). V was trimmed by 4 bases and J by 4 bases, leaving 13 bases between them. Germline assignment: CDR1 SGHAT and CDR2 FQNNGV. The CDR3 covers 14 residues.

This clone was seen more than once but under ten times. V is TRBV2 and J is TRBJ1-5; D gene unclear. V shed 8 bases and J shed 7 bases, with 3 bases lying between them. CDR3 length equals 9 residues. Germline CDR1 reads SNHLY; CDR2 reads FYNNEI. The DNA of the CDR3 is TGTGCCAGCGGACAGCCCCAGCATTTT. Protein: CASGQPQHF.

The rearrangement uses TRBV7-2 and TRBJ2-7; D uncertain. Germline V gene sequence: CDR1 SGHTA, CDR2 FQGNSA. The V end lost 5 bases, the J end lost 0 bases, and 17 bases lay between the germline ends. The CDR3 is 16 amino acids. This CDR3 is CASSRRNDQSSYEQYF. DNA of the CDR3: TGTGCCAGCAGCCGACGCAACGATCAGAGCTCCTACGAGCAGTACTTC. Variable domain in full (rest from reference TRBV7-2 and TRBJ2-7): GAGVSQSPSNKVTEKGKDVELRCDPISGHTALYWYRQSLGQGLEFLIYFQGNSAPDKSGLPSDRFSAERTGGSVSTLTIQRTQQEDSAVYLCASSRRNDQSSYEQYFGPGTRLTVT.

The chain is built from TRBV19 and TRBJ1-1; no clear D. With 4 bases removed from V and 1 base from J, the gap between germline ends came to 13 bases. Germline CDR1 LNHDA, CDR2 SQIVND (reference sequence). CDR3 length equals 15 residues. In nucleotides, the CDR3 is TGTGCCAGTAGTAGGCCCAGACGGAGGAACACTGAAGCTTTCTTT. Translation: CASSRPRRRNTEAFF.

The rearrangement links TRBV19 to TRBJ1-2; possibly TRBD1 for D (6 bases). Trimming left V 1 base short and J 4 bases short, with 10 bases between. The length of the CDR3 is 14 residues. Germline-derived CDR1 and CDR2 are LNHDA and SQIVND (reference sequence). The CDR3 sequence is CASSIVGRGYGYTF. In nucleotides, the CDR3 is TGTGCCAGTAGTATAGTCGGCAGGGGCTATGGCTACACCTTC.

The V gene is TRBV19, the J gene TRBJ1-3, with D possibly being TRBD1 (5 bases). V was pared by 8 bases and J by 2 bases, with 10 bases between. The CDR3 is 13 amino acids. Germline CDR1 is LNHDA and CDR2 is SQIVND (reference sequence). CDR3: CASQGDPGNTIYF. The CDR3 region has the DNA TGTGCCAGTCAGGGAGACCCTGGAAACACCATATATTTT.

V gene TRBV18 combines with J gene TRBJ2-7; unclear D gene. V was pared by 5 bases and J by 2 bases, with 10 bases between. The CDR3 sequence is 13 residues long. In germline, CDR1 is KGHSH, CDR2 LQKENI. Written as DNA, the CDR3 is TGTGCCAGCTCATTAGACGGAACCTACGAGCAGTACTTC. Translated: CASSLDGTYEQYF.

The rearrangement joins TRBV6-4 to TRBJ2-7, with TRBD2 identical over 11 bases. The V gene end was trimmed by 7 bases and the J gene end by 3 bases; junction bases not matched to a gene: 8. CDR3 size: 15 residues. Germline CDR1 is MRHNA and CDR2 is SNTAGT. The CDR3, as DNA: TGTGCCAGCATCCTAGCGGGAGGCCTCGTCTACGAGCAGTACTTC. It encodes CASILAGGLVYEQYF.

CDR3 residues: CASSRNWGSYEQYF. In DNA, the CDR3 is TGTGCCAGCAGCCGGAACTGGGGGTCCTACGAGCAGTACTTC. The gene calls are TRBV9 and TRBJ2-7; D may match TRBD1 or TRBD2 (5 bases each). This CDR3 has 14 residues. Germline V gene lookup returns CDR1 SGDLS and CDR2 YYNGEE. Deletions cut 4 bases from V and 1 base from J, with 12 bases between.

This chain uses TRBV10-2 with TRBJ1-2; possibly TRBD1 for D (6 bases). There are 14 residues in the CDR3. The ends were cut back, 6 bases at V and 7 bases at J, with 18 bases in the middle. From germline, CDR1 is WSHSY and CDR2 SAAADI. CDR3 sequence reads: CASRTGLVSRGYTF. The CDR3, as DNA: TGCGCCAGCAGGACAGGTTTAGTTTCACGTGGCTACACCTTC.

The chain recombines TRBV18 with TRBJ2-5; D possibly uses TRBD1 or TRBD2 (5 bases each). V was trimmed by 2 bases and J by 5 bases, leaving 15 bases between them. The CDR3 length is 15 residues. Germline assignment: CDR1 KGHSH and CDR2 LQKENI. The CDR3 loop reads CASSPSRTGAETQYF. CDR3 nucleotides: TGTGCCAGCTCACCAAGTAGGACCGGGGCGGAGACCCAGTACTTC.

The chain uses TRBV28 and TRBJ1-5; D might be TRBD1 (5 bases). Trimming took 2 bases from V and 3 from J, leaving 11 bases between them. The CDR3 runs 15 residues. The V gene's germline CDR1 is MDHEN and CDR2 SYDVKM. CDR3 residues: CASSLGGALNQPQHF. CDR3 nucleotide sequence: TGTGCCAGCAGTTTAGGAGGGGCCCTCAATCAGCCCCAGCATTTT.

V and J are TRBV2 and TRBJ2-7; TRBD1 aligns across 8 bases. The V gene end was trimmed by 0 bases and the J gene end by 5 bases; junction bases not matched to a gene: 6. Germline loops: CDR1 SNHLY, CDR2 FYNNEI. The CDR3 loop spans 15 amino acids. CDR3 sequence (DNA): TGTGCCAGCAGTGAAGCGCTAGGACAGGGCCACGAGCAGTACTTC. This gives the protein CASSEALGQGHEQYF. Supplemented by reference TRBV2 and TRBJ2-7, the full variable domain reads EPEVTQTPSHQVTQMGQEVILRCVPISNHLYFYWYRQILGQKVEFLVSFYNNEISEKSEIFDDQFSVERPDGSNFTLKIRSTKLEDSAMYFCASSEALGQGHEQYFGPGTRLTVT.

The genes are TRBV5-1 and TRBJ2-1; D unresolved. Germline values: CDR1 SGHRS, CDR2 YFSETQ. This CDR3 has 14 residues. Trimming removed 4 bases from V and 10 bases from J, with 18 bases in between. This CDR3 reads CASSEAPLPEEQFF. The CDR3 DNA reads as TGCGCCAGCAGCGAGGCCCCTTTACCCGAGGAGCAGTTCTTC.

The CDR3 loop is CASSSGTGGTHQPQHF. DNA for the CDR3: TGTGCCAGCAGCTCCGGGACAGGGGGTACTCATCAGCCCCAGCATTTT. This chain links TRBV5-8 with TRBJ1-5, with 11 positions matching TRBD1. Germline loops: CDR1 SGHTS, CDR2 YDEGEE. This CDR3 contains 16 residues. The V gene end was trimmed by 3 bases and the J gene end by 5 bases; junction bases not matched to a gene: 7. Based on the CDR3 plus reference TRBV5-8 and TRBJ1-5, the full variable domain is EAGVTQSPTHLIKTRGQQATLRCSPISGHTSVYWYQQALGLGLQFLLWYDEGEERNRGNFPPRFSGRQFPNYSSELNVNALELEDSALYLCASSSGTGGTHQPQHFGDGTRLSIL.

This chain connects TRBV11-2 to TRBJ2-7; the match to TRBD1 covers 9 bases. V dropped 0 bases and J dropped 4; count of bases not matched to a gene: 10. Germline CDR1 is SGHAT and CDR2 is FQNNGV. CDR3 length: 17 residues. CDR3 bases: TGTGCCAGCAGCTTAGAACTTCCAACAGGGGGCAAATACGAGCAGTACTTC. This codes for CASSLELPTGGKYEQYF.

This clone is medium-sized by share. The V call is TRBV19, the J call TRBJ1-5; 8 positions match TRBD1. The CDR3 consists of 15 residues. Trimming cost V 3 bases and J 9 bases; bases outside gene matches: 10. CDR1 LNHDA and CDR2 SQIVND come from the germline V gene (reference sequence). The CDR3, as DNA: TGTGCCAGTAGTATCTGGACAGGGCCCCTACGGCCCCAGCATTTT. Protein sequence: CASSIWTGPLRPQHF.

V usage is TRBV18 and J usage is TRBJ2-3; possible D gene TRBD2, 6 bases. Trimming stripped 6 bases from V and 2 bases from J, with 15 bases between. There are 15 residues in the CDR3. Germline lookup yields CDR1 KGHSH and CDR2 LQKENI. Here the CDR3 DNA reads TGTGCCAGCTCCCCCCGGGCGGACTACACAGATACGCAGTATTTT. Translated: CASSPRADYTDTQYF.

This clone was observed a handful of times. The rearrangement uses TRBV9 and TRBJ2-1, with D maybe TRBD2 (6 bases). The CDR3 loop spans 16 amino acids. Trimming pared 4 bases from V and 0 bases from J, leaving 14 bases between. Looked up from germline, CDR1 is SGDLS and CDR2 is YYNGEE. DNA of the CDR3: TGTGCCAGCAGCCCGGAGGGAGTGAGCTCCTACAATGAGCAGTTCTTC. Translated, it gives CASSPEGVSSYNEQFF.

The chain combines TRBV6-6 with TRBJ1-5, with a tentative D call TRBD1 (5 bases). The V end lost 2 bases, the J end lost 4 bases, and 9 bases lay between the germline ends. The V gene's germline CDR1 is MNHNY and CDR2 SVGAGI (reference sequence). This CDR3 is built from 14 residues. The CDR3: CASSYPSGNQPQHF. Here the CDR3 DNA reads TGTGCCAGCAGTTACCCGTCAGGGAATCAGCCCCAGCATTTT.

The chain carries TRBV14 and TRBJ2-2; D not certain. Germline V lookup: CDR1 SGHDN, CDR2 FVKESK. V was trimmed by 4 bases and J by 5 bases, leaving 8 bases between them. The CDR3 contains 13 residues. For the CDR3, the DNA is TGTGCCAGCAGCCCCGTCTTTACCGGGGAGCTGTTTTTT. As protein: CASSPVFTGELFF. Supplemented by reference TRBV14 and TRBJ2-2, the full variable domain reads EAGVTQFPSHSVIEKGQTVTLRCDPISGHDNLYWYRRVMGKEIKFLLHFVKESKQDESGMPNNRFLAERTGGTYSTLKVQPAELEDSGVYFCASSPVFTGELFFGEGSRLTVL.

This CDR3 is CASSPQQQGFHEQYF. The CDR3 DNA reads as TGTGCCAGCAGTCCCCAACAACAGGGTTTCCACGAGCAGTACTTC. This rearrangement joins TRBV6-5 to TRBJ2-7, with D perhaps matching TRBD1 (6 bases). There are 15 residues in the CDR3. Trimming removed 5 bases at V and 5 bases at J, with 19 bases between. Looked up from germline, CDR1 is MNHEY and CDR2 is SVGAGI.